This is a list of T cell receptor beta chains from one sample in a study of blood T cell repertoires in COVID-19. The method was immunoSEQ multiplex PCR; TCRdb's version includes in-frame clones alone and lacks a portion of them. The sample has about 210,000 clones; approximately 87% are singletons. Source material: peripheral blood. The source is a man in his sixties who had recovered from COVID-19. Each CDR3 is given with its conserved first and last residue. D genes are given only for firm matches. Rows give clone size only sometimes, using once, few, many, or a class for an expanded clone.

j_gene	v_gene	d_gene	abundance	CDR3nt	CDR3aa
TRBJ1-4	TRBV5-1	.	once	TGCGCCAGCAGCGACCCAAGTTCAGGGGATGAAAAACTGTTTTTT	CASSDPSSGDEKLFF
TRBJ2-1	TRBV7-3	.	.	TGTGCCAGCAGCTTCTCTAGCCGTATCGATGAGCAGTTCTTC	CASSFSSRIDEQFF
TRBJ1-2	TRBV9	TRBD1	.	TGTGCCAGCAGCGTTCTCCGGGACAGGGGATCGGCTTCCGGCTACACCTTC	CASSVLRDRGSASGYTF
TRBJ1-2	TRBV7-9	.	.	TGTGCCAGCAGCGCGAACAGGGAACTCTATGGAGGCTACACCTTC	CASSANRELYGGYTF
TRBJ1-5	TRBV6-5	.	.	TGTGCCAGCAGTTACCAGAAACCTCCCAGCAATCAGCCCCAGCATTTT	CASSYQKPPSNQPQHF
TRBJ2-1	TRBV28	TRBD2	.	TGTGCCAGCAGCTCCTCTAGCGGGAGGTATGAGCAGTTCTTC	CASSSSSGRYEQFF
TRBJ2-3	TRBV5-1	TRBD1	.	TGCGCCAGCGGGGGACAGGGGGCCACAGATACGCAGTATTTT	CASGGQGATDTQYF
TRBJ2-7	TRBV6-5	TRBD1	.	TGTGCCAGCAGAACAGCTCCGGGACAGACCTACGAGCAGTACTTC	CASRTAPGQTYEQYF
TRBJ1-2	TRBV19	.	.	TGTGCCAGTAGTATCGGACAGCTCTATGGCTACACCTTC	CASSIGQLYGYTF
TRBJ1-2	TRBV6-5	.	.	TGTGCCAGCAGTTACTACCCAGCTAACTATGGCTACACCTTC	CASSYYPANYGYTF
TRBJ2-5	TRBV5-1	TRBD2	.	TGCGCCAGCAGCGATGGGAGGGATTTAGAGACCCAGTACTTC	CASSDGRDLETQYF
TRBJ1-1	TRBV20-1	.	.	TGCAGTGCTAGTTACCCAATAGAGACTGAAGCTTTCTTT	CSASYPIETEAFF
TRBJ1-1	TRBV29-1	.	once	TGCAGCGTCGGACTCGACACGAACACTGAAGCTTTCTTT	CSVGLDTNTEAFF
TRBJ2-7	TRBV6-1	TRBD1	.	TGTGCCAGCAGTGAATTCGAGGGGCGACAGGGGAACTACGAGCAGTACTTC	CASSEFEGRQGNYEQYF
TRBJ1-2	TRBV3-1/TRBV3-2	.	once	TGTGCCAGCAGCCAAGATTCAAGGACTTTCTATGGCTACACCTTC	CASSQDSRTFYGYTF
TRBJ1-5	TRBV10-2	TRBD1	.	TGCGCCACCTCGCCGGGACAGGGGTTCAATCAGCCCCAGCATTTT	CATSPGQGFNQPQHF
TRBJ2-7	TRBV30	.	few	TGTGCCTGGAGTTCCAGGTTCGGGCAGTACTTC	CAWSSRFGQYF
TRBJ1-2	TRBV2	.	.	TGTGCCAGCAGTGAGCAGGCAGCCATGGGTGGCTACACCTTC	CASSEQAAMGGYTF
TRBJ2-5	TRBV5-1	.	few	TGCGCCAGCAGCGTCTCCACCCCGAGGGAAGAGACCCAGTACTTC	CASSVSTPREETQYF
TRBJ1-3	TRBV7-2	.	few	TGTGCCAGCAGCTTAGATCGGGGAAACACCATATATTTT	CASSLDRGNTIYF
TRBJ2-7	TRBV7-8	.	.	TGTGCCAGCAGCCTGGGGGGAGTGTTCCACGAGCAGTACTTC	CASSLGGVFHEQYF
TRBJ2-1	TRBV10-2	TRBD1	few	TGCGCCAGCACCTCCCCAGGGGGACAGGGGGGTTATGAGCAGTTCTTC	CASTSPGGQGGYEQFF
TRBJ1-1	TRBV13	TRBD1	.	TGTGCCAGCACCCGGGACAGGGGGTTTACTGAAGCTTTCTTT	CASTRDRGFTEAFF
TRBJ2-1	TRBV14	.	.	TGTGCCAGCAGCCAAGGACTCACTCTTCAGATACGTTACAATGAGCAGTTCTTC	CASSQGLTLQIRYNEQFF
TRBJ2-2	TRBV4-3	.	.	TGCGCCAGCAGCCATGATGGGCAGGGGTTTTTCGGGGAGCTGTTTTTT	CASSHDGQGFFGELFF
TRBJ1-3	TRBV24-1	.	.	TGTGCCACCAGTGATTCCAGGGGATCTGGAAACACCATATATTTT	CATSDSRGSGNTIYF
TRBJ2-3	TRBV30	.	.	TGTGCCTGGAGTGTAGGACTAACCACAGATACGCAGTATTTT	CAWSVGLTTDTQYF
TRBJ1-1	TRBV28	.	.	TGTGCCAGCAGCCCCCCCCCGGTAATGATCCCTGAAGCTTTCTTT	CASSPPPVMIPEAFF
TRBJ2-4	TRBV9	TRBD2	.	TGTGCCAGCAGCTCGAGGGCAGCGGGGGAAAACATTCAGTACTTC	CASSSRAAGENIQYF
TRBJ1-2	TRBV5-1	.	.	TGCGCCAGCAGCTTGACTGAGGGCACTATTCAGGGCTACACCTTC	CASSLTEGTIQGYTF
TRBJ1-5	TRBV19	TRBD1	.	TGTGCCAGTACCAGAGGAGGGGGCGGCAATCAGCCCCAGCATTTT	CASTRGGGGNQPQHF
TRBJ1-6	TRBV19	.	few	TGTGCCAGTAGTCCAGGGTTTCGGAATTCACCCCTCCACTTT	CASSPGFRNSPLHF
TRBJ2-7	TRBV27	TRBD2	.	TGTGCCAGCAGTCAGTCTTGGCGGGAGTTACACGAGCAGTACTTC	CASSQSWRELHEQYF
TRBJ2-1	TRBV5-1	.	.	TGCGCCAGCAGCTTTTCGGGGGACAGCTCCTACAATGAGCAGTTCTTC	CASSFSGDSSYNEQFF
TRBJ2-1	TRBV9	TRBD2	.	TGTGCCAGCAGCGTTTCGGGGGGGCTGTATGAGCAGTTCTTC	CASSVSGGLYEQFF
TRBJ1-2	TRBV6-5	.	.	TGTGCCAGCACTACGGGGGGCCGTAACTATGGCTACACCTTC	CASTTGGRNYGYTF
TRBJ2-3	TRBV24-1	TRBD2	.	TGTGCCACCAGTGATGTTAGCGGGAGGGCCCCAGATACGCAGTATTTT	CATSDVSGRAPDTQYF